The source of this TCR beta chain is a study of shared clonotypes between healthy human individuals. In the study overall: In total, the donors were a couple of women and a few men aged 18 to 49. General study points: Estimated clonotype richness was generally higher in naive than memory subsets. Naive CD4 clonotype sharing across four donors was 4.5% to 6%. The sampled material consisted only of blood, and tissue repertoires are likely to differ.

The CDR3 has 14 amino acids. Trimming removed 5 bases from V and 3 bases from J, with 11 bases in between. Germline CDR1 SGHVS, CDR2 FNYEAQ. Assay used: immunoSEQ multiplex PCR; TCRdb lists only in-frame clones, some missing. The sample lists approximately 940,000 clones; 70% to 85% were seen once. Details on this clone: What it binds is not known.

Sequenced: memory CD4+ T cells sorted from blood. The subset is: CD45RA-negative fraction. This sequence originates from a man aged 18 to 35 in good health. The rearrangement links TRBV7-6 to TRBJ2-1, with D possibly matching TRBD2 (6 bases). The CDR3 sequence: CASSPGGFYNEQFF. For the CDR3, the DNA is TGTGCCAGCAGCCCAGGAGGGTTCTACAATGAGCAGTTCTTC.